This TCR beta chain was captured by sequencing in a study of cytomegalovirus exposure and HLA in healthy donors listed by TCRdb under 2017. Broadly, across the study: According to a later analysis, one platform produced both the 100 to 150 validation repertoires and the 720 or so repertoires of the first cohort. The study aimed to test whether cataloging public T cell receptors could reveal signatures of past pathogen exposure. A separate validation cohort of approximately 130 different subjects was used in addition to the approximately 700-subject first cohort. To predict cytomegalovirus infection status, the study combined high-throughput TCR immunosequencing, statistical association of individual TCRs with disease status, and machine learning.

Concerning this clone itself: No cognate antigen has been identified for it. One base away there is no much larger clone; base qualities are not given.

The CDR3 runs 13 amino acids, cysteine and phenylalanine included. The entry retains the CDR3 DNA only, 39 bases that are in frame from base 1. Trimming at the junction amounts to 1 base on V and 2 bases on J, and the germline ends lie 4 bases apart. CDR1 and CDR2, per the germline V gene, are SGHTA and FQGNSA. The investigation overall reported the following: Three of the identified cytomegalovirus-associated TCR beta chains were confirmed in vitro to be specific for cytomegalovirus antigens. It was suggested by the authors that the approach could potentially be generalized to other disease states and immunological phenotypes. A later analysis had no HLA typing for the validation cohort, so co-occurrence there was scored across all 120 repertoires. Across donors, most TCR sequences were observed very rarely, whereas some public TCRs were present in many individuals. In both the original and validation cohorts, the classifier was reported to diagnose cytomegalovirus status with high specificity and sensitivity. In a later analysis, TCRs clustered in the first cohort were found to also tend to co-occur in the 120 or so validation repertoires, with about 93% of cluster scores above 0. The study gave a list of about 150 TCR beta chains associated with cytomegalovirus.

Receptor libraries were prepared by the immunoSEQ multiplex PCR assay. Processing in the source paper ran as follows. To diagnose cytomegalovirus status from the catalog of TCR beta chain sequences, a statistical classification framework was built. The table was pulled from immuneACCESS by TCRdb, which kept in-frame rearrangements only. Such tables lose some clones; where checked, under half of the loss comes from unresolved V genes, and the rest has no known cause. V and J calls and clone size are given by that table; D and trimming were obtained from the DNA. The sample records approximately 300,000 clones, roughly 89% of which are singletons. Of the sample, around 0.84% falls within the top ten clones. Separate from the approximately 700-subject first cohort, the validation cohort of about 130 subjects was the group to which the donors belonged.

The chain couples TRBV7-2 to TRBJ2-3, with the D gene call left open. The receptor was isolated from a woman aged 18 to 35 in good health and CMV-seronegative. The sample taken for sequencing was PBMCs. The base sequence is TGTGCCAGCAGCTTAGTAATCACAGATACGCAGTATTTT. It translates as CASSLVITDTQYF.